The next 26 T cell receptor beta chains were all read from a single sample in a study of cytotoxic CD8 clonotypes in ibrutinib-treated CLL listed by TCRdb under 2021. Receptor libraries were prepared by the immunoSEQ multiplex PCR assay. TCRdb retrieved this table from immuneACCESS and kept in-frame rearrangements only. Not all clones are present; in checked studies, unresolved V genes account for under half, and no reason is known for the remainder. This sample has around 140,000 clones in its table, and approximately 80% of those were observed once. 6% to 9.5% of the sample rests with the top ten. Sequencing was performed on PBMCs, taken after 36 months of ibrutinib treatment. The receptors derive from a human donor with chronic lymphocytic leukemia.

This chain joins TRBV11-2 and TRBJ2-7; 9 nucleotides line up with TRBD1. CDR1 is SGHAT, CDR2 FQNNGV, per germline. The CDR3 is made up of 15 amino acids. V lost 0 bases, J lost 2 bases, and 2 bases stayed unmatched. The CDR3 is CASSLERTGAYEQYF. CDR3 DNA: TGTGCCAGCAGCTTAGAGCGGACAGGGGCCTACGAGCAGTACTTC. The full variable domain, with the rest looked up from reference TRBV11-2 and TRBJ2-7, is EAGVAQSPRYKIIEKRQSVAFWCNPISGHATLYWYQQILGQGPKLLIQFQNNGVVDDSQLPKDRFSAERLKGVDSTLKIQPAKLEDSAVYLCASSLERTGAYEQYFGPGTRLTVT.

The chain joins TRBV18 to TRBJ2-1; TRBD1 or TRBD2 may be the D gene (6 bases each). CDR3 length: 14 residues. Germline lookup yields CDR1 KGHSH and CDR2 LQKENI. V gave up 6 bases and J gave up 4 bases, with 13 bases separating them. The chain's CDR3 is CASSVGGNYNEQFF. In nucleotides, the CDR3 is TGTGCCAGCTCTGTGGGGGGCAATTACAATGAGCAGTTCTTC.

CDR3 in DNA: TGTGCCAGCAGCATAAGACAGGGGGCAGGTGAGCAGTTCTTC. Translated: CASSIRQGAGEQFF. The chain uses TRBV7-9 and TRBJ2-1; 10 bases are a match to TRBD1. CDR1 and CDR2 from the germline V gene are SEHNR and FQNEAQ (reference sequence). V lost 5 bases and J lost 9; bases outside the gene matches: 7. The CDR3 has 14 amino acids.

The chain combines TRBV14 with TRBJ2-5; D is unclear. The CDR3 loop spans 13 amino acids. V lost 4 bases, J lost 4 bases, and 10 bases lay in between. Germline values: CDR1 SGHDN, CDR2 FVKESK. The CDR3 sequence: CASSPIARETQYF. CDR3 in DNA: TGTGCCAGCAGCCCCATTGCCCGAGAGACCCAGTACTTC.

The rearrangement joins TRBV19 to TRBJ1-1, with 8 bases identical to TRBD1. This CDR3 comprises 15 residues. V lost 7 bases to trimming and J lost 4 bases; unmatched junction nucleotides: 11. CDR1 is LNHDA and CDR2 is SQIVND in the germline V gene (reference sequence). This CDR3 is CASIDRGRNSTEAFF. The CDR3 DNA reads as TGTGCCAGTATTGACAGGGGACGGAATAGCACTGAAGCTTTCTTT.

The genes are TRBV6-5 and TRBJ1-1; D remains ambiguous. Trimming stripped 0 bases from V and 5 bases from J, with 13 bases between. The CDR3 has 15 amino acids. The germline V gene has CDR1 MNHEY and CDR2 SVGAGI. CDR3 sequence reads: CASSYSRAPLTEAFF. CDR3 nucleotides: TGTGCCAGCAGTTACTCACGAGCCCCTTTAACTGAAGCTTTCTTT.

This clone appeared a few times. The J gene is TRBJ2-2, the V gene TRBV5-4; D not certain. Germline V CDR1 and CDR2: SGHNT, YYREEE (reference sequence). This CDR3 spans 13 amino acids. Trimming removed 2 bases at V and 5 bases at J, with 7 bases between. The CDR3 coding sequence is TGTGCCAGCAGCTTATCGGAAACCGGGGAGCTGTTTTTT. Translated, it gives CASSLSETGELFF.

The chain combines TRBV6-5 with TRBJ2-3; 11 positions match TRBD2. Germline V lookup: CDR1 MNHEY, CDR2 SVGAGI. V shed 9 bases and J 5 bases; nucleotides not matched to a gene: 4. This CDR3 region has 13 residues. The CDR3 nucleotides are TGTGCCAGTCGACTAGCGGGACGAGATACGCAGTATTTT. Encoded protein: CASRLAGRDTQYF.

The chain uses TRBV30 and TRBJ1-3; perhaps TRBD1 as D (6 bases). This CDR3 region has 16 residues. V dropped 4 bases and J dropped 2 bases, with 18 bases sitting between them. Germline V gene data show CDR1 as GTSNPN and CDR2 as SVGIG (reference sequence). DNA for the CDR3: TGTGCCTGGAAAAAGGACAGTAGGGCAGCTGGAAACACCATATATTTT. This codes for CAWKKDSRAAGNTIYF.

Here the CDR3 DNA reads TGTGCCAGCAGTTTGACTGGACAGGCTGACACTGAAGCTTTCTTT. Translation gives CASSLTGQADTEAFF. The rearrangement links TRBV6-1 to TRBJ1-1; 7 positions match TRBD1. Trimming at V came to 5 bases and at J to 3 bases, leaving 9 bases not matched to a gene. The germline V gene has CDR1 MNHNS and CDR2 SASEGT. This CDR3 is 15 amino acids long.

In this sample, this clone turned up a few times. The V call is TRBV11-2, the J call TRBJ1-2, with D possibly TRBD1 on 5 matching bases. CDR3 size: 13 residues. Deletions cut 5 bases from V and 4 bases from J, with 11 bases between. Germline CDR1 reads SGHAT; CDR2 reads FQNNGV. The CDR3 reads CASSRDGLYGYTF. As DNA, the CDR3 is TGTGCCAGCAGCCGGGACGGCCTCTATGGCTACACCTTC. The complete variable domain, with remaining parts taken from reference TRBV11-2 and TRBJ1-2, reads EAGVAQSPRYKIIEKRQSVAFWCNPISGHATLYWYQQILGQGPKLLIQFQNNGVVDDSQLPKDRFSAERLKGVDSTLKIQPAKLEDSAVYLCASSRDGLYGYTFGSGTRLTVV.

This chain joins TRBV18 and TRBJ2-7, with a weak D call TRBD1 (6 bases). This CDR3 comprises 17 residues. Per the germline V gene, CDR1 is KGHSH and CDR2 is LQKENI. The ends were cut back, 2 bases at V and 10 bases at J, with 27 bases in the middle. The CDR3 loop is CASSPVSRGYGPPLQYF. CDR3 DNA sequence: TGTGCCAGCTCACCAGTAAGCAGGGGATACGGGCCGCCTCTACAGTACTTC.

The V and J genes are TRBV30 and TRBJ1-1, with D uncertain. CDR3 size: 12 residues. Germline lookup yields CDR1 GTSNPN and CDR2 SVGIG (reference sequence). V lost 5 bases, J lost 4 bases, and 11 bases lay in between. CDR3 protein: CAWDVGGTEAFF. CDR3 sequence (DNA): TGTGCCTGGGACGTCGGCGGCACTGAAGCTTTCTTT. The entire variable domain, with the rest obtained from reference TRBV30 and TRBJ1-1, is as follows: SQTIHQWPATLVQPVGSPLSLECTVEGTSNPNLYWYRQAAGRGLQLLFYSVGIGQISSEVPQNLSASRPQDRQFILSSKKLLLSDSGFYLCAWDVGGTEAFFGQGTRLTVV.

This clone was found once. CDR3 amino acids: CASRKQGFSGNTIYF. In DNA form, the CDR3 reads TGTGCCAGCAGGAAACAGGGCTTCTCTGGAAACACCATATATTTT. The chain links TRBV7-9 to TRBJ1-3; the D gene is possibly TRBD1 (6 bases). This CDR3 spans 15 amino acids. Germline V gene lookup returns CDR1 SEHNR and CDR2 FQNEAQ (reference sequence). With 6 bases removed from V and 0 bases from J, the gap between germline ends came to 12 bases.

The chain links TRBV10-3 to TRBJ1-4; weak D call: TRBD1 (5 bases). The CDR3 consists of 16 residues. The germline V gene encodes CDR1 ENHRY and CDR2 SYGVKD. Trimming took off 2 bases at V and 6 bases at J, with 16 bases between the two ends. The CDR3: CAISEPPGLRDEKLFF. In nucleotides, the CDR3 is TGTGCCATCAGTGAGCCCCCAGGGCTACGCGATGAAAAACTGTTTTTT.

The V and J genes are TRBV7-6 and TRBJ1-1, with a weak D call TRBD1 (5 bases). Germline loops: CDR1 SGHVS, CDR2 FNYEAQ. The CDR3 loop spans 17 amino acids. Trimming took 1 base from V and 3 from J, leaving 18 bases between them. The chain's CDR3 is CASSLVISGTGHTEAFF. CDR3 nucleotides: TGTGCCAGCAGCTTAGTCATCTCGGGAACAGGCCACACTGAAGCTTTCTTT.

This clone appeared many times. The rearrangement uses TRBV6-4 and TRBJ1-5; TRBD1 is a possible D gene (5 bases). V was cut by 2 bases and J by 2 bases, with 10 bases left in between. Germline CDR1 MRHNA, CDR2 SNTAGT. There are 15 residues in the CDR3. CDR3 amino acids: CASSDGVGGNQPQHF. The CDR3 DNA reads as TGTGCCAGCAGTGACGGCGTGGGGGGCAATCAGCCCCAGCATTTT.

This chain joins TRBV6-5 and TRBJ1-2; D is undetermined. Trimming pared 0 bases from V and 2 bases from J, leaving 10 bases between. The CDR3 is made up of 15 amino acids. Germline-derived CDR1 and CDR2 are MNHEY and SVGAGI. CDR3 DNA sequence: TGTGCCAGCAGTTACTCGGCCGACGGAAACTATGGCTACACCTTC. Its translation is CASSYSADGNYGYTF.

The chain carries TRBV18 and TRBJ1-5; tentatively, D is TRBD1 (6 bases). The CDR3 runs to 14 residues. Trimming pared 3 bases from V and 0 bases from J, leaving 6 bases between. Germline V gene lookup returns CDR1 KGHSH and CDR2 LQKENI. CDR3 region: CASSPDSSNQPQHF. For the CDR3, the DNA is TGTGCCAGCTCACCGGACAGTAGCAATCAGCCCCAGCATTTT. The full variable domain, rest sourced from reference TRBV18 and TRBJ1-5, is NAGVMQNPRHLVRRRGQEARLRCSPMKGHSHVYWYRQLPEEGLKFMVYLQKENIIDESGMPKERFSAEFPKEGPSILRIQQVVRGDSAAYFCASSPDSSNQPQHFGDGTRLSIL.

This clone was seen a handful of times. CDR3 amino acids: CASTDGTNEKLFF. The CDR3, as DNA: TGTGCCAGCACCGACGGGACTAATGAAAAACTGTTTTTT. The gene calls are TRBV28 and TRBJ1-4; D uncertain. Germline values: CDR1 MDHEN, CDR2 SYDVKM. The CDR3 has 13 residues. The V end was cut by 7 bases, the J end by 2 bases, with 8 bases between.

The chain combines TRBV25-1 with TRBJ2-1; TRBD1 agrees at 9 bases. Germline V gene lookup returns CDR1 MGHDK and CDR2 SYGVNS. The CDR3 has 17 amino acids. J gave up 6 bases and V 3 bases, and 12 bases lay outside the gene matches. CDR3 protein: CASSDIMGQGVTNEQFF. Here the CDR3 DNA reads TGTGCCAGCAGTGACATTATGGGACAGGGAGTCACCAATGAGCAGTTCTTC.

The V call is TRBV2, the J call TRBJ2-3; the D is unclear. CDR1 and CDR2 from the germline V gene are SNHLY and FYNNEI. The CDR3 contains 11 residues. V was cut by 6 bases and J by 2 bases, with 3 bases left in between. This chain's CDR3 is CASRATDTQYF. In DNA, the CDR3 is TGTGCCAGCAGGGCCACAGATACGCAGTATTTT.

This sequence joins TRBV27 and TRBJ2-3; TRBD1 matches at 7 bases. After removal of 9 bases from V and 1 base from J, the junction contained 7 bases not matched to a gene. Looked up from germline, CDR1 is MNHEY and CDR2 is SMNVEV (reference sequence). This CDR3 has 14 amino acids. The CDR3 coding sequence is TGTGCCAGTAAAAGTGGGACAGGCACAGATACGCAGTATTTT. The encoded protein is CASKSGTGTDTQYF.

The CDR3 DNA follows: TGTGCCAGCCCAGCTTCCCCTAAAGGGTCTACGGGTCACGAGCAGTACTTC. Translation: CASPASPKGSTGHEQYF. This chain uses TRBV7-2 with TRBJ2-7; D not resolved. The germline V gene has CDR1 SGHTA and CDR2 FQGNSA. The CDR3 has 17 amino acids. V lost 8 bases, J lost 5 bases, and 28 bases lay in between.

The V gene is TRBV4-1, the J gene TRBJ2-3; 7 nucleotides match TRBD1. Germline CDR1 and CDR2: MGHRA and YSYEKL. The V and J ends lost 4 bases and 4 bases, in that order; junction bases with no gene match: 5. This CDR3 is 14 amino acids long. This CDR3 is CASSPPQGADTQYF. CDR3 DNA: TGCGCCAGCAGCCCTCCGCAGGGGGCAGATACGCAGTATTTT.

The rearrangement joins TRBV5-1 to TRBJ2-7, with a possible D match to TRBD2 (5 bases). This CDR3 comprises 13 residues. Germline lookup yields CDR1 SGHRS and CDR2 YFSETQ. V lost 5 bases and J lost 2, with 11 bases in between. CDR3 bases: TGCGCCAGCAGGAGGGCGCAGGCCTACGAGCAGTACTTC. Protein: CASRRAQAYEQYF. Using reference TRBV5-1 and TRBJ2-7 for the parts outside the CDR3, the full variable domain is KAGVTQTPRYLIKTRGQQVTLSCSPISGHRSVSWYQQTPGQGLQFLFEYFSETQRNKGNFPGRFSGRQFSNSRSEMNVSTLELGDSALYLCASRRAQAYEQYFGPGTRLTVT.